These 21 T cell receptor beta chains were sequenced from one sample in a study of cytomegalovirus exposure and HLA in healthy donors. PCR involved 60 Vbeta and 13 Jbeta primers. Assay: immunoSEQ multiplex PCR; the TCRdb copy retains only in-frame clones and omits some. The sample has some 180,000 clones, approximately 80% seen once; the top ten hold about 3%. Sample: PBMCs. The receptors were sampled from a female donor in good health and CMV-seronegative.

The gene calls are TRBV2 and TRBJ2-2; 7 bases agree with TRBD1. The germline gives CDR1 SNHLY, CDR2 FYNNEI. This CDR3 has 14 amino acids. With 7 bases clipped from V and 6 bases from J, the junction kept 8 bases outside the gene matches. This CDR3 is CASNEQGRAGELFF. The CDR3 bases are TGTGCCAGCAACGAACAGGGGCGTGCCGGGGAGCTGTTTTTT.

J is TRBJ1-1 and V is TRBV28; tentative D call: TRBD1 (6 bases). Germline V CDR1 and CDR2: MDHEN, SYDVKM. This CDR3 region has 16 residues. V was trimmed by 3 bases and J by 0 bases, leaving 14 bases between them. The CDR3 DNA sequence: TGTGCCAGCAGTTTTAGGGGGATTACAATGAACACTGAAGCTTTCTTT. The encoded protein is CASSFRGITMNTEAFF.

The CDR3 DNA is TGTGCCAGCAGTGAACATCGGGGGGCAGCCAAAAACATTCAGTACTTC. This gives the protein CASSEHRGAAKNIQYF. This chain connects TRBV6-1 to TRBJ2-4, with a possible D match to TRBD2 (7 bases). This CDR3 spans 16 amino acids. Germline V gene lookup returns CDR1 MNHNS and CDR2 SASEGT. V was clipped by 2 bases and J by 0 bases, with 11 bases between them.

The rearrangement links TRBV11-1 to TRBJ1-2; D unclear. V was clipped by 2 bases and J by 6 bases, with 16 bases between them. The CDR3 has 15 residues. CDR1 is SGHAT and CDR2 is FQDESV in the germline V gene (reference sequence). The CDR3 loop reads CASSLTAAPDNGYTF. The CDR3 DNA sequence: TGTGCCAGCAGCTTAACGGCAGCCCCCGACAATGGCTACACCTTC.

The table lists this clone with a count of one. The V and J genes are TRBV30 and TRBJ1-6, with 9 bases identical to TRBD1. V lost 3 bases, J lost 8 bases, and 8 bases stayed unmatched. Germline lookup yields CDR1 GTSNPN and CDR2 SVGIG (reference sequence). CDR3 length equals 15 residues. The CDR3 DNA is TGTGCCTGGAGCGCCCCCGGGACAGGGTATTCACCCCTCCACTTT. It translates to CAWSAPGTGYSPLHF. The whole variable domain, remainder taken from reference TRBV30 and TRBJ1-6, is SQTIHQWPATLVQPVGSPLSLECTVEGTSNPNLYWYRQAAGRGLQLLFYSVGIGQISSEVPQNLSASRPQDRQFILSSKKLLLSDSGFYLCAWSAPGTGYSPLHFGNGTRLTVT.

The rearrangement joins TRBV6-5 to TRBJ1-4, with TRBD1 as a possible D gene (5 bases). CDR1 and CDR2 from the germline V gene are MNHEY and SVGAGI. The CDR3 spans 14 residues. V gave up 8 bases and J gave up 8 bases, with 18 bases separating them. In DNA form, the CDR3 reads TGTGCCAGCCCCCGGAACGGGGGTGACGAAAAACTGTTTTTT. Its protein product is CASPRNGGDEKLFF.

The chain employs TRBV5-1 and TRBJ1-2, with a tentative D call TRBD1 (6 bases). V lost 3 bases to trimming and J lost 2 bases, with 8 bases between them. This CDR3 is 13 amino acids long. Germline V gene data show CDR1 as SGHRS and CDR2 as YFSETQ. The DNA for the CDR3 is TGCGCCAGCAGCTACGGACAGAACTATGGCTACACCTTC. Protein: CASSYGQNYGYTF. Combining the CDR3 with reference TRBV5-1 and TRBJ1-2 gives the whole variable domain KAGVTQTPRYLIKTRGQQVTLSCSPISGHRSVSWYQQTPGQGLQFLFEYFSETQRNKGNFPGRFSGRQFSNSRSEMNVSTLELGDSALYLCASSYGQNYGYTFGSGTRLTVV.

This clone occurred once. The chain joins TRBV6-1 to TRBJ2-1; TRBD2 matches 10 bases. Looked up from germline, CDR1 is MNHNS and CDR2 is SASEGT. This CDR3 is 15 amino acids long. With 7 bases clipped from V and 8 bases from J, the junction kept 11 bases outside the gene matches. The CDR3 region is CASKILAGVGDEQFF. CDR3 nucleotide sequence: TGTGCCAGCAAAATTCTAGCGGGAGTAGGGGATGAGCAGTTCTTC.

CDR3 protein: CASSVGLAGGSDTQYF. The CDR3 bases are TGTGCCAGCAGCGTAGGGCTAGCGGGGGGATCAGATACGCAGTATTTT. This rearrangement joins TRBV9 to TRBJ2-3, with 11 bases lining up with TRBD2. J was trimmed by 4 bases and V by 0 bases; bases with no gene match: 4. There are 16 residues in the CDR3. Germline lookup yields CDR1 SGDLS and CDR2 YYNGEE. The full variable domain, in which reference TRBV9 and TRBJ2-3 provide the parts outside the CDR3, is DSGVTQTPKHLITATGQRVTLRCSPRSGDLSVYWYQQSLDQGLQFLIQYYNGEERAKGNILERFSAQQFPDLHSELNLSSLELGDSALYFCASSVGLAGGSDTQYFGPGTRLTVL.

V usage is TRBV6-5 and J usage is TRBJ1-1, with no clear D. The V gene lost 4 bases and the J gene lost 1 base, with 10 bases spanning the gap. The CDR3 covers 14 residues. Germline V gene sequence: CDR1 MNHEY, CDR2 SVGAGI. This CDR3 is CASSSGWKNTEAFF. The CDR3 DNA is TGTGCCAGCAGTTCGGGGTGGAAGAACACTGAAGCTTTCTTT.

V usage is TRBV7-8 and J usage is TRBJ1-2; D gene ambiguous. CDR3 size: 14 residues. Per the germline V gene, CDR1 is SGHVS and CDR2 is FQNEAQ. V lost 0 bases to trimming and J lost 8 bases, with 13 bases between them. The CDR3 bases are TGTGCCAGCAGCTTAGCAATCTTCGAGGGAGGCTACACCTTC. This encodes CASSLAIFEGGYTF.

This clone was observed a few times. The chain combines TRBV6-5 with TRBJ2-7; 8 nucleotides line up with TRBD1. V lost 3 bases, J lost 3 bases, and 4 bases stayed unmatched. Germline CDR1 and CDR2: MNHEY and SVGAGI. The CDR3 sequence is 14 residues long. CDR3 DNA: TGTGCCAGCAGTTATAGGACAGGGCGCTACGAGCAGTACTTC. Residues: CASSYRTGRYEQYF.

The chain carries TRBV28 and TRBJ2-7; TRBD1 matches at 7 bases. This CDR3 comprises 14 residues. V lost 6 bases and J lost 6; bases outside the gene matches: 11. The germline V gene encodes CDR1 MDHEN and CDR2 SYDVKM. Here the CDR3 reads CASSTPGQQSEQYF. CDR3 sequence (DNA): TGTGCCAGCAGCACTCCGGGACAGCAAAGCGAGCAGTACTTC. The whole variable domain, filled in from reference TRBV28 and TRBJ2-7, reads DVKVTQSSRYLVKRTGEKVFLECVQDMDHENMFWYRQDPGLGLRLIYFSYDVKMKEKGDIPEGYSVSREKKERFSLILESASTNQTSMYLCASSTPGQQSEQYFGPGTRLTVT.

The chain uses TRBV4-3 and TRBJ2-1; no clear D gene. Trimming removed 5 bases from V and 0 bases from J, with 11 bases in between. This CDR3 contains 15 residues. Germline-derived CDR1 and CDR2 are LGHNA and YSLEER. The CDR3 here is CASSEVESSYNEQFF. The CDR3 DNA reads as TGCGCCAGCAGCGAAGTGGAGAGCTCCTACAATGAGCAGTTCTTC.

This chain links TRBV5-1 with TRBJ2-3; perhaps TRBD1 as D (5 bases). CDR3 length equals 15 residues. Germline CDR1 is SGHRS and CDR2 is YFSETQ. V was clipped by 0 bases and J by 0 bases, with 8 bases between them. The CDR3 bases are TGCGCCAGCAGCTTGGCAGGGATTAGCACAGATACGCAGTATTTT. Translating it yields CASSLAGISTDTQYF.

The chain links TRBV19 to TRBJ2-1; 9 bases fit TRBD2. Trimming took 9 bases from V and 5 from J; bases not matched to a gene: 11. In germline, CDR1 is LNHDA, CDR2 SQIVND (reference sequence). The CDR3 length is 15 residues. The CDR3 region is CASTKGVAGDNEQFF. In nucleotides, the CDR3 is TGTGCCAGCACTAAGGGGGTAGCGGGGGACAATGAGCAGTTCTTC.

The chain uses TRBV7-2 and TRBJ2-6; 7 positions match TRBD1. This CDR3 comprises 17 residues. V gave up 0 bases and J gave up 0 bases; unmatched junction bases: 2. The V gene's germline CDR1 is SGHTA and CDR2 FQGNSA. DNA for the CDR3: TGTGCCAGCAGCTTAGCGAGGGACAGCTCTGGGGCCAACGTCCTGACTTTC. Translated, it gives CASSLARDSSGANVLTF.

The chain links TRBV15 to TRBJ1-4; 9 bases align to TRBD1. V was clipped by 0 bases and J by 6 bases; unmatched bases: 5. Germline lookup yields CDR1 LNHNV and CDR2 YYDKDF (reference sequence). The CDR3 length is 16 residues. The CDR3 sequence: CATSRETGGYDEKLFF. The CDR3 coding sequence is TGTGCCACCAGCAGAGAAACAGGGGGCTATGATGAAAAACTGTTTTTT.

CDR3 bases: TGTGCCAGCAGCTTAGATGGTAGCACCGGGGAGCTGTTTTTT. Translating gives CASSLDGSTGELFF. The chain is built from TRBV11-3 and TRBJ2-2; D is undetermined. This CDR3 spans 14 amino acids. Germline V gene sequence: CDR1 SGHNT, CDR2 YENEEA. The V end was cut by 0 bases, the J end by 4 bases, with 6 bases between.

The chain has TRBV10-3 and TRBJ2-2, with 7 nucleotides matching TRBD1. Germline V CDR1 and CDR2: ENHRY, SYGVKD. CDR3 length: 17 residues. Trimming cost V 4 bases and J 2 bases; bases outside gene matches: 10. The CDR3 DNA follows: TGTGCCATCAGTGCCCGGGCAGGGGGACCTAACACCGGGGAGCTGTTTTTT. It encodes CAISARAGGPNTGELFF.

This rearrangement joins TRBV9 to TRBJ1-4; D is possibly TRBD1 (6 bases). Germline loops: CDR1 SGDLS, CDR2 YYNGEE. V dropped 4 bases and J dropped 4 bases, with 14 bases sitting between them. The length of the CDR3 is 15 residues. The CDR3 reads CASSPGTSFNEKLFF. CDR3 nucleotide sequence: TGTGCCAGCAGCCCCGGGACATCTTTTAATGAAAAACTGTTTTTT.